This TCR beta chain is from a study of cytomegalovirus exposure and HLA in healthy donors. Study information: Membership in the Caucasian-associated ancestry cluster was found for 75% to 90% of roughly 360 genotyped donors.

The V gene end was trimmed by 3 bases and the J gene end by 2 bases; junction bases not matched to a gene: 1. CDR3 length: 14 residues. CDR1 is PRHDT and CDR2 is FYEKMQ in the germline V gene (reference sequence). This PCR relied on a set of 60 Vbeta primers and 13 Jbeta primers. Profiled with immunoSEQ multiplex PCR; TCRdb holds only in-frame clones, not every one. The data contain just over 25,000 clones, about two thirds of them singletons. Sequenced input: PBMCs. The clonotype originates from a woman aged 50 to 60 in good health and CMV-seronegative. The rearrangement uses TRBV13 and TRBJ1-1; 9 positions match TRBD1. The CDR3 region is CASSLGQGNTEAFF. In DNA form, the CDR3 reads TGTGCCAGCAGCTTGGGACAGGGTAACACTGAAGCTTTCTTT.